Below are 28 T cell receptor beta chains sequenced from a single sample in a study of early T cells in non-severe SARS-CoV-2 infection (dated by TCRdb to 2020 to 2023). Receptor amplification or capture employed 5' RACE. Sequencing relied on a NextSeq 500. In TCRdb, the public reads were trimmed at Q25 with fastp and aligned with MiXCR, with productive beta chains retained. Identical CDR3 protein sequences are pooled into one entry, listed with their most common genes and DNA. Recorded for this sample are about 71,000 distinct CDR3 sequences; around 13% of them occurred a single time. 11% to 15% of the sample belongs to the ten largest clones. The sample consisted of whole blood. Source of these receptors: an adult who was a healthcare worker with PCR-confirmed SARS-CoV-2 infection or an uninfected control (not recorded which).

This clonotype was detected ten times or more. The chain combines TRBV20-1 with TRBJ1-1; D remains unclear. The V end was cut by 6 bases, the J end by 11 bases, with 19 bases between. The CDR3 is 12 residues long. Germline-derived CDR1 and CDR2 are DFQATT and SNEGSKA (reference sequence). This CDR3 reads CSARIPPLGAFF. In DNA form, the CDR3 reads TGCAGTGCGAGAATTCCCCCCTTAGGGGCTTTCTTT.

This clonotype has a count of ten or more. J is TRBJ2-7 and V is TRBV11-2; D not resolved. This CDR3 contains 14 residues. The V gene lost 5 bases and the J gene lost 3 bases, with 14 bases spanning the gap. Germline values: CDR1 SGHAT, CDR2 FQNNGV. CDR3 amino acids: CASSTIPNSYEQYF. The CDR3 nucleotides read TGTGCCAGCAGCACAATTCCCAACAGCTACGAGCAGTACTTC.

V is TRBV5-1 and J is TRBJ2-5; perhaps TRBD2 as D (5 bases). Germline CDR1 reads SGHRS; CDR2 reads YFSETQ. CDR3 length: 15 amino acids. Trimming removed 4 bases at V and 1 base at J, with 14 bases between. The CDR3 spells CASSLEGSRQETQYF. The CDR3 nucleotides are TGCGCCAGCAGCCTGGAAGGGAGCCGCCAAGAGACCCAGTACTTC.

This clonotype was observed at least ten times. This sequence joins TRBV11-2 and TRBJ2-7; D call uncertain. This CDR3 is built from 14 residues. Per germline, CDR1 SGHAT and CDR2 FQNNGV. Trimming cost V 7 bases and J 0 bases, with 13 bases left between them. DNA for the CDR3: TGTGCCAGCATTAAGGACCGCTACTCCTACGAGCAGTACTTC. Translation gives CASIKDRYSYEQYF. Full variable domain (remainder filled in from reference TRBV11-2 and TRBJ2-7): EAGVAQSPRYKIIEKRQSVAFWCNPISGHATLYWYQQILGQGPKLLIQFQNNGVVDDSQLPKDRFSAERLKGVDSTLKIQPAKLEDSAVYLCASIKDRYSYEQYFGPGTRLTVT.

This clonotype was counted many times. The chain has TRBV20-1 and TRBJ2-1, with TRBD2 matching 13 bases. The V gene end was trimmed by 6 bases and the J gene end by 0 bases; junction bases not matched to a gene: 11. Germline V gene lookup returns CDR1 DFQATT and CDR2 SNEGSKA (reference sequence). CDR3 length: 18 residues. CDR3 sequence (DNA): TGCAGTGCCCTTATACTAGCGGGGGGGCGGTTCTCCTACAATGAGCAGTTCTTC. This encodes CSALILAGGRFSYNEQFF.

This clonotype was counted only a few times. The genes are TRBV5-5 and TRBJ2-3; D is uncertain. From germline, CDR1 is SGHKS and CDR2 YYEKEE (reference sequence). The V end lost 1 base, the J end lost 6 bases, and 15 bases lay between the germline ends. The CDR3 has 15 amino acids. As DNA, the CDR3 is TGTGCCAGCAGCTTGACGGGCATGCTAGGGGATACGCAGTATTTT. Protein: CASSLTGMLGDTQYF. Full variable domain (remainder filled in from reference TRBV5-5 and TRBJ2-3): DAGVTQSPTHLIKTRGQQVTLRCSPISGHKSVSWYQQVLGQGPQFIFQYYEKEERGRGNFPDRFSARQFPNYSSELNVNALLLGDSALYLCASSLTGMLGDTQYFGPGTRLTVL.

This clonotype was counted only a few times. The J gene is TRBJ1-1, the V gene TRBV7-9, with D perhaps matching TRBD1 (6 bases). V lost 8 bases to trimming and J lost 6 bases, with 22 bases between them. This CDR3 region has 15 residues. Germline CDR1 reads SEHNR; CDR2 reads FQNEAQ (reference sequence). The CDR3 loop is CASGLQQQGFSEAFF. CDR3 bases: TGTGCCAGCGGACTACAACAACAGGGTTTTTCTGAAGCTTTCTTT. The full variable domain, completed using reference TRBV7-9 and TRBJ1-1, is DTGVSQNPRHKITKRGQNVTFRCDPISEHNRLYWYRQTLGQGPEFLTYFQNEAQLEKSRLLSDRFSAERPKGSFSTLEIQRTEQGDSAMYLCASGLQQQGFSEAFFGQGTRLTVV.

This chain uses TRBV20-1 with TRBJ2-3, with TRBD2 matching over 10 bases. CDR1 is DFQATT, CDR2 SNEGSKA, per germline (reference sequence). J gave up 10 bases and V 0 bases, and 10 bases lay outside the gene matches. The CDR3 extends over 15 amino acids. In DNA, the CDR3 is TGCAGTGCTAGAGATCAAGCGGGGGGGACAAGAGCGCAGTATTTT. Amino acids: CSARDQAGGTRAQYF.

This rearrangement joins TRBV5-1 to TRBJ1-1; 9 nucleotides line up with TRBD1. The CDR3 spans 15 residues. In germline, CDR1 is SGHRS, CDR2 YFSETQ. The ends lost 0 bases at V and 4 bases at J; junction bases unmatched: 4. CDR3 DNA sequence: TGCGCCAGCAGCTTGGCCGACAGGGGGAGCACTGAAGCTTTCTTT. As protein: CASSLADRGSTEAFF.

This rearrangement joins TRBV28 to TRBJ2-3; TRBD1 aligns across 9 bases. Looked up from germline, CDR1 is MDHEN and CDR2 is SYDVKM. J lost 3 bases, V lost 5 bases, and 6 bases had no gene match. CDR3 length: 15 residues. The CDR3 loop reads CASSRTGVMTDTQYF. In nucleotides, the CDR3 is TGTGCCAGCAGTCGGACAGGGGTTATGACAGATACGCAGTATTTT.

This clonotype was recorded many times. The chain recombines TRBV6-5 with TRBJ2-7, with D uncertain. V was clipped by 6 bases and J by 3 bases, with 9 bases between them. The CDR3 is 12 residues long. CDR1 is MNHEY and CDR2 is SVGAGI in the germline V gene. The DNA of the CDR3 is TGTGCCAGCAGCCCCCTGGGCTACGAGCAGTACTTC. It is translated as CASSPLGYEQYF.

This clonotype was seen many times. V is TRBV29-1 and J is TRBJ1-2; D is unresolved. The CDR3 sequence is 12 residues long. Trimming took 4 bases from V and 3 from J, leaving 9 bases between them. CDR1 and CDR2 (germline): SQVTM, ANQGSEA. The CDR3 reads CSVGWTDYGYTF. The CDR3 region has the DNA TGCAGCGTTGGGTGGACGGACTATGGCTACACCTTC.

The CDR3, as DNA: TGTGCCAGCGGACTAGTAGAAAACATTCAGTACTTC. Protein: CASGLVENIQYF. The rearrangement uses TRBV7-2 and TRBJ2-4; 7 bases are a match to TRBD2. The CDR3 sequence is 12 residues long. The V and J ends lost 8 bases and 5 bases, in that order; junction bases with no gene match: 3. In germline, CDR1 is SGHTA, CDR2 FQGNSA.

This clonotype appeared a few times. The chain recombines TRBV11-2 with TRBJ2-2; D unclear. V was trimmed by 5 bases and J by 1 base, leaving 20 bases between them. This CDR3 contains 18 residues. The germline gives CDR1 SGHAT, CDR2 FQNNGV. The CDR3 region has the DNA TGTGCCAGCAGCCCAAATAACCGGGTATCAGGGAACACCGGGGAGCTGTTTTTT. It translates to CASSPNNRVSGNTGELFF.

The genes are TRBV20-1 and TRBJ2-5; TRBD2 might be the D (7 bases). V dropped 4 bases and J dropped 2 bases, with 14 bases sitting between them. Per the germline V gene, CDR1 is DFQATT and CDR2 is SNEGSKA (reference sequence). CDR3 length equals 14 residues. CDR3 sequence reads: CSATAGAKQETQYF. CDR3 bases: TGCAGTGCTACGGCGGGGGCGAAGCAAGAGACCCAGTACTTC.

This clonotype has more than one count but fewer than ten. The chain couples TRBV7-2 to TRBJ2-4; perhaps TRBD1 as D (5 bases). From germline, CDR1 is SGHTA and CDR2 FQGNSA. The germline V and J ends were trimmed by 5 bases and 5 bases, with 19 bases remaining between them. This CDR3 region has 16 residues. The CDR3 nucleotides are TGTGCCAGCAGCCCCTGGGGCCCTCCAACACAAAACATTCAGTACTTC. Its translation is CASSPWGPPTQNIQYF. The entire variable domain, with the rest obtained from reference TRBV7-2 and TRBJ2-4, is as follows: GAGVSQSPSNKVTEKGKDVELRCDPISGHTALYWYRQSLGQGLEFLIYFQGNSAPDKSGLPSDRFSAERTGGSVSTLTIQRTQQEDSAVYLCASSPWGPPTQNIQYFGAGTRLSVL.

This sequence joins TRBV7-9 and TRBJ1-2; no clear D gene. The CDR3 is 14 residues long. Between the trimmed V and J ends, which lost 3 bases and 5 bases, there was a span of 13 bases. Germline CDR1 is SEHNR and CDR2 is FQNEAQ (reference sequence). The CDR3 region is CASSLSGARYGYTF. The CDR3, as DNA: TGTGCCAGCAGCTTGTCGGGCGCTAGGTATGGCTACACCTTC. The full variable domain, in which reference TRBV7-9 and TRBJ1-2 provide the parts outside the CDR3, is DTGVSQNPRHKITKRGQNVTFRCDPISEHNRLYWYRQTLGQGPEFLTYFQNEAQLEKSRLLSDRFSAERPKGSFSTLEIQRTEQGDSAMYLCASSLSGARYGYTFGSGTRLTVV.

The V call is TRBV5-6, the J call TRBJ2-7; weak D call: TRBD1 (5 bases). Deletions cut 2 bases from V and 1 base from J, with 7 bases between. The germline CDR1 and CDR2 sequences are SGHDT and YYEEEE. This CDR3 has 13 residues. The CDR3 protein is CASSFSGSYEQYF. The CDR3 bases are TGTGCCAGCAGCTTTTCAGGGTCCTACGAGCAGTACTTC.

CDR3 residues: CASSSTAEILGSPLHF. CDR3 nucleotides: TGTGCCAGCAGCTCGACCGCGGAGATACTAGGTTCACCCCTCCACTTT. V usage is TRBV7-8 and J usage is TRBJ1-6; D is unresolved. Trimming removed 4 bases from V and 9 bases from J, with 19 bases in between. Germline assignment: CDR1 SGHVS and CDR2 FQNEAQ. This CDR3 has 16 residues. Full variable domain (rest looked up from reference TRBV7-8 and TRBJ1-6): GAGVSQSPRYKVAKRGQDVALRCDPISGHVSLFWYQQALGQGPEFLTYFQNEAQLDKSGLPSDRFFAERPEGSVSTLKIQRTQQEDSAVYLCASSSTAEILGSPLHFGNGTRLTVT.

This chain connects TRBV7-8 to TRBJ1-6; possible D gene TRBD1, 5 bases. Germline V gives CDR1 SGHVS, CDR2 FQNEAQ. Deletions cut 4 bases from V and 4 bases from J, with 11 bases between. The CDR3 is 15 amino acids. For the CDR3, the DNA is TGTGCCAGCAGCTCACGGGACGATTATAATTCACCCCTCCACTTT. As protein: CASSSRDDYNSPLHF.

This sequence joins TRBV29-1 and TRBJ1-1, with D maybe TRBD1 (5 bases). Germline V gene sequence: CDR1 SQVTM, CDR2 ANQGSEA. The CDR3 spans 13 residues. V was cut by 4 bases and J by 0 bases, with 9 bases left in between. CDR3 loop: CSVAETVNTEAFF. CDR3 in DNA: TGCAGCGTTGCGGAGACAGTGAACACTGAAGCTTTCTTT.

This clonotype occurred many times. The J gene is TRBJ1-1, the V gene TRBV5-4, with TRBD1 matching 10 bases. The CDR3 is 15 amino acids. Trimming removed 5 bases from V and 11 bases from J; junction bases left unmatched: 15. Per germline, CDR1 SGHNT and CDR2 YYREEE (reference sequence). In nucleotides, the CDR3 is TGTGCCAGCAGTCGCGGGACAGGGGTCCCCCGTGAGGCTTTCTTT. This codes for CASSRGTGVPREAFF.

This clonotype was picked up many times. V usage is TRBV29-1 and J usage is TRBJ2-3; possible D gene TRBD2, 5 bases. V was cut by 3 bases and J by 2 bases, with 12 bases left in between. CDR1 is SQVTM, CDR2 ANQGSEA, per germline. This CDR3 has 14 residues. CDR3 sequence reads: CSVEAPGNTDTQYF. The CDR3 coding sequence is TGCAGCGTTGAGGCCCCCGGGAACACAGATACGCAGTATTTT.

This clonotype was seen a handful of times. The V gene is TRBV4-2, the J gene TRBJ2-3, with TRBD2 matching over 8 bases. The germline V gene has CDR1 LGHNA and CDR2 YNFKEQ. The trim removed 3 bases at V and 12 bases at J, leaving 14 bases unmatched. CDR3 size: 15 residues. The CDR3 region has the DNA TGTGCCAGCAGCCAGGAGAGGACTAGCATTTTCCAACAGTATTTT. This codes for CASSQERTSIFQQYF.

This clonotype showed up many times. The chain combines TRBV5-1 with TRBJ1-1; no clear D gene. The V gene lost 0 bases and the J gene lost 2 bases, with 8 bases spanning the gap. Germline CDR1 SGHRS, CDR2 YFSETQ. The CDR3 runs to 14 residues. The CDR3 loop is CASSLDSANTEAFF. The CDR3 DNA is TGCGCCAGCAGCTTGGACAGCGCCAACACTGAAGCTTTCTTT.

The chain has TRBV20-1 and TRBJ1-2; no firm D call. The CDR3 consists of 15 residues. Germline V gene data show CDR1 as DFQATT and CDR2 as SNEGSKA (reference sequence). Trimming left V 8 bases short and J 4 bases short, with 23 bases between. The CDR3 DNA reads as TGCAGTACCCACTCGGGCTTCCGGCAGGCCTATGGCTACACCTTC. Amino acids: CSTHSGFRQAYGYTF.

The chain carries TRBV29-1 and TRBJ1-2; D is perhaps TRBD1 (6 bases). From germline, CDR1 is SQVTM and CDR2 ANQGSEA. This CDR3 spans 13 amino acids. V gave up 7 bases and J gave up 0 bases, with 12 bases separating them. This chain's CDR3 is CSAAQGTNYGYTF. The CDR3 bases are TGCAGCGCCGCACAGGGAACTAACTATGGCTACACCTTC.

The V gene is TRBV12-3 or TRBV12-4, the J gene TRBJ2-7; the match to TRBD2 covers 11 bases. V lost 5 bases and J lost 2; bases outside the gene matches: 14. The CDR3 is made up of 18 amino acids. For the CDR3, the DNA is TGTGCCAGCAGTCCACGGACAACTAGCGGGGGAAAGGCCTACGAGCAGTACTTC. This translates into CASSPRTTSGGKAYEQYF.